These T cell receptor beta chains were read from a single sample in a study of control samples from healthy donors and cancer patients. Profiled with immunoSEQ multiplex PCR; TCRdb holds only in-frame clones, not every one. The sample shows about 51,000 clones, around 80% of them seen only once. Sequenced material: blood. These receptors came from a man in his 70s in good health. Both conserved end residues are part of each CDR3. A D gene is named only where the DNA matches it firmly. A row's size may be missing; if present it is once, few, many or a size class.

length	D	V	size	J	DNA	CDR3
17	.	TRBV28	.	TRBJ2-7	TGTGCCAGCAGTTCCCCCGGGAGTGTACAGGGGGGGTACGAGCAGTACTTC	CASSSPGSVQGGYEQYF
17	.	TRBV11-2	.	TRBJ2-7	TGTGCCAGCAGCTTAGATCGGTGGGACACCAGTTCCTACGAGCAGTACTTC	CASSLDRWDTSSYEQYF
15	TRBD1	TRBV6-6	.	TRBJ1-3	TGTGCCAGCAGTCTGACAGGGGGCTCTGGAAACACCATATATTTT	CASSLTGGSGNTIYF
14	TRBD2	TRBV3-1/TRBV3-2	.	TRBJ2-7	TGTGCCAGCAGCCCAGCGGGACTCAGAAACGAGCAGTACTTC	CASSPAGLRNEQYF
17	TRBD2	TRBV5-1	.	TRBJ2-4	TGCGCCAGCAGCTTGGCTGTGTCGGGGGAGGGTGTAGACATTCAGTACTTC	CASSLAVSGEGVDIQYF
16	TRBD2	TRBV9	.	TRBJ2-3	TGTGCCAGCAGCGTTCTTAGCGGGAGGAGCACAGATACGCAGTATTTT	CASSVLSGRSTDTQYF
13	TRBD1	TRBV6-5	.	TRBJ1-6	TGTGCCAGCAGTCGGACAGGGAATTCACCCCTCCACTTT	CASSRTGNSPLHF
13	.	TRBV16	.	TRBJ2-1	TGTGCCAGCAGCCAATCGAGCGGAGGTGAGCAGTTCTTC	CASSQSSGGEQFF
13	.	TRBV2	once	TRBJ1-2	TGTGCCAGCAACCTGGGGGCATTCGGGGGCTACACCTTC	CASNLGAFGGYTF
14	.	TRBV2	.	TRBJ1-1	TGTGCCAGCAGCAAGGAGTCCCGTGTCACTGAAGCTTTCTTT	CASSKESRVTEAFF
14	TRBD1	TRBV5-6	.	TRBJ1-2	TGTGCCAGCAGCTTGGGGGACAGGGGAGATGGCTACACCTTC	CASSLGDRGDGYTF
16	.	TRBV4-1	few	TRBJ2-3	TGCGCCAGCAGCCAAGATGACTTCGTACACACAGATACGCAGTATTTT	CASSQDDFVHTDTQYF
17	TRBD1	TRBV19	.	TRBJ1-1	TGTGCCAAACTACCAAACAGGGGTAGATCGGGAACTACTGAAGCTTTCTTT	CAKLPNRGRSGTTEAFF
16	TRBD1	TRBV2	.	TRBJ1-1	TGTGCCAGCAGTGAAAGGAGACAGGGGATGAACACTGAAGCTTTCTTT	CASSERRQGMNTEAFF
13	.	TRBV11-2	.	TRBJ2-7	TGTGCCAGCAGCTTAGCGGGGGCCTACGAGCAGTACTTC	CASSLAGAYEQYF